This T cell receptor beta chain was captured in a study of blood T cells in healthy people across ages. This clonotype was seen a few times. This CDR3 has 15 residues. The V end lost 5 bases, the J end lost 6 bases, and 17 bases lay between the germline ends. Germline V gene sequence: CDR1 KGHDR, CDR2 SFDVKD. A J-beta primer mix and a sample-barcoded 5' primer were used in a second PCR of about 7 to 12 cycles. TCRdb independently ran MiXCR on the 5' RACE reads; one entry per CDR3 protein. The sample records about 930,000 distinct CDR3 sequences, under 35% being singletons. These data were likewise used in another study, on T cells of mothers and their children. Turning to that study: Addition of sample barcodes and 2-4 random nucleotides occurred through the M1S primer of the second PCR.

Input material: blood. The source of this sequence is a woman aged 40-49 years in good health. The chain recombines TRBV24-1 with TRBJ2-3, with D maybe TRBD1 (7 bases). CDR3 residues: CATSGYRGGMDTQYF. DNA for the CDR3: TGTGCCACCAGTGGCTACAGGGGCGGGATGGATACGCAGTATTTT.